This TCR beta chain is drawn from a study of blood T cells in healthy people across ages. Study conclusions and caveats: PBMCs that were unsorted prevented a conclusive naive versus antigen-experienced comparison.

PBMCs, at least 6.5 million per sample, were isolated. In this sample, this clonotype turned up a few times. The target antigen is unknown. Through a sample-barcoded 5' primer and a J-beta primer mix, a second PCR was run for about 6 to 12 cycles. TCRdb ran MiXCR on the 5' RACE reads and lists one entry per CDR3 protein. The sample comprises more than 900,000 distinct CDR3 sequences, 25% to 35% of which are singletons, and about 10% rests with the top ten. The V gene's germline CDR1 is MGHDK and CDR2 SYGVNS. The CDR3 totals 15 residues. V lost 6 bases and J lost 1, with 15 bases in between. These data were likewise used in another study, on T cells of mothers and their children.

The clonotype originates from a woman aged 40 to 49 in good health. This chain connects TRBV25-1 to TRBJ1-1, with TRBD1 as a possible D gene (5 bases). Sequencing used blood. The CDR3 loop is CASRAPLTANTEAFF. CDR3 coding DNA: TGTGCCAGCAGGGCCCCCCTGACAGCGAACACTGAAGCTTTCTTT.